These 8 T cell receptor beta chains came from one sample sequenced in a study of resident and recirculating memory T cells in vitiligo. Some clones are missing from TCRdb's copy, which holds only in-frame ones; the method was immunoSEQ multiplex PCR. Here the sample spans roughly 80,000 clones, around 90% being singletons. Sample: blood. These receptors all come from a male donor with vitiligo.

The J gene is TRBJ2-1, the V gene TRBV10-1; TRBD2 might be the D (6 bases). The germline CDR1 and CDR2 sequences are WNHNN and SYGVQD (reference sequence). The CDR3 spans 15 residues. The V and J ends lost 0 bases and 2 bases respectively, with 8 bases between them. The CDR3 DNA reads as TGCGCCAGCAGTGAGTCGACTAGAACCTACAATGAGCAGTTCTTC. This sequence encodes CASSESTRTYNEQFF.

The V call is TRBV7-2, the J call TRBJ2-7; TRBD2 matches at 10 bases. CDR3 size: 15 residues. Germline trimming cut 5 bases from V and 0 bases from J; bases unmatched to any gene: 4. Germline V CDR1 and CDR2: SGHTA, FQGNSA. CDR3 coding DNA: TGTGCCAGCAGCCCGCGGACTAGCGGCTCCTACGAGCAGTACTTC. Protein: CASSPRTSGSYEQYF.

V gene TRBV7-8 combines with J gene TRBJ1-3; the match to TRBD1 covers 12 bases. The V gene's germline CDR1 is SGHVS and CDR2 FQNEAQ. The CDR3 contains 17 residues. Losses at the gene ends were 3 bases for V and 0 bases for J; bases not matched to a gene: 3. Here the CDR3 reads CASSLGTGGLSGNTIYF. The CDR3 nucleotides are TGTGCCAGCAGCTTGGGGACAGGGGGCCTCTCTGGAAACACCATATATTTT.

The rearrangement joins TRBV6-6 to TRBJ1-4; the D gene is possibly TRBD1 (5 bases). The V and J ends lost 2 bases and 12 bases respectively, with 16 bases between them. The CDR3 is 14 amino acids. The germline V gene has CDR1 MNHNY and CDR2 SVGAGI (reference sequence). This chain's CDR3 is CASSYRQKSVELFF. The CDR3 DNA sequence: TGTGCCAGCAGTTACAGACAGAAATCGGTGGAACTGTTTTTT.

This chain connects TRBV7-8 to TRBJ1-4, with TRBD1 matching over 9 bases. Per the germline V gene, CDR1 is SGHVS and CDR2 is FQNEAQ. V shed 5 bases and J 8 bases; nucleotides not matched to a gene: 6. The CDR3 covers 14 residues. The CDR3 sequence: CASSMDRGGEKLFF. For the CDR3, the DNA is TGTGCCAGCAGCATGGACAGGGGAGGGGAAAAACTGTTTTTT.

The rearrangement uses TRBV12-5 and TRBJ2-1; 13 bases line up with TRBD2. The germline V gene has CDR1 LGHNT and CDR2 FRNRAP. The ends lost 4 bases at V and 10 bases at J; junction bases unmatched: 13. This CDR3 region has 17 residues. The CDR3 sequence is CASGSSTSGRPRGEQFF. The CDR3 bases are TGTGCTAGTGGTTCTTCGACTAGCGGGAGGCCACGTGGGGAGCAGTTCTTC.

The count of this clone is one. CDR3 coding DNA: TGTGCCAGTAGTATCCGTGGGGCTATCACTGGCGGGGAGCTGTTTTTT. This sequence encodes CASSIRGAITGGELFF. The V gene is TRBV19, the J gene TRBJ2-2, with D perhaps matching TRBD1 (5 bases). CDR1 is LNHDA, CDR2 SQIVND, per germline (reference sequence). Trimming shortened V by 3 bases and J by 7 bases, and 18 bases separated the two germline ends. The CDR3 contains 16 residues.

The genes are TRBV18 and TRBJ1-1; D uncertain. Trimming took 3 bases from V and 8 from J, leaving 16 bases between them. Germline loops: CDR1 KGHSH, CDR2 LQKENI. The CDR3 has 14 residues. The CDR3 DNA sequence: TGTGCCAGCTCACCTCTTACGTACGGAGAAGAAGCTTTCTTT. Protein product: CASSPLTYGEEAFF.